The 27 T cell receptor beta chains given below trace back to one sample, sequenced in a study of graft-versus-host responses after intestinal transplantation. Measured with immunoSEQ multiplex PCR; TCRdb has only the in-frame clones, and not every one. Of roughly 64,000 clones listed, 90% are singletons. Antigens of these TCRs are unknown. The sample was unstimulated CD8+ T cells sorted from spleen or lymph node cells, taken before transplant. The receptors shown here come from a human donor who was the organ donor for an intestinal transplant.

J is TRBJ2-5 and V is TRBV5-6, with D maybe TRBD1 (6 bases). Trimming removed 6 bases at V and 5 bases at J, with 17 bases between. Looked up from germline, CDR1 is SGHDT and CDR2 is YYEEEE. There are 14 residues in the CDR3. CDR3 residues: CASNNPGAEETQYF. DNA for the CDR3: TGTGCCAGCAACAATCCAGGGGCCGAGGAGACCCAGTACTTC.

The chain employs TRBV19 and TRBJ2-3, with 10 bases aligning to TRBD2. Germline loops: CDR1 LNHDA, CDR2 SQIVND (reference sequence). The CDR3 is made up of 15 amino acids. Trimming at V came to 5 bases and at J to 2 bases, leaving 4 bases not matched to a gene. This CDR3 reads CASSVTSGFTDTQYF. DNA of the CDR3: TGTGCCAGTAGTGTGACTAGCGGGTTCACAGATACGCAGTATTTT.

The J gene is TRBJ2-7, the V gene TRBV11-1; 8 positions match TRBD1. Per the germline V gene, CDR1 is SGHAT and CDR2 is FQDESV (reference sequence). CDR3 length: 15 residues. Trimming cost V 6 bases and J 3 bases; bases outside gene matches: 10. DNA for the CDR3: TGTGCCAGCAGGCATGGCAGGGGGCTTCACTACGAGCAGTACTTC. It specifies CASRHGRGLHYEQYF.

This chain joins TRBV28 and TRBJ1-3; 8 bases fit TRBD1. The trim removed 7 bases at V and 8 bases at J, leaving 10 bases unmatched. The CDR3 spans 14 residues. CDR1 MDHEN and CDR2 SYDVKM come from the germline V gene. The CDR3 bases are TGTGCCAGCACCACCGGACAGGGCGGTGACACCATATATTTT. Protein sequence: CASTTGQGGDTIYF.

The chain has TRBV11-3 and TRBJ1-1; D possibly corresponds to TRBD1 (5 bases). V lost 1 base and J lost 0, with 18 bases in between. Germline CDR1 and CDR2: SGHNT and YENEEA. The CDR3 runs to 18 residues. The CDR3: CASSLVRVAGNMNTEAFF. CDR3 sequence (DNA): TGTGCCAGCAGCTTAGTAAGGGTGGCAGGGAACATGAACACTGAAGCTTTCTTT.

This clone is medium-sized by share. The CDR3 reads CASSQDSTPGNTIYF. The CDR3 DNA sequence: TGCGCCAGCAGCCAAGATTCGACACCAGGAAACACCATATATTTT. The rearrangement uses TRBV4-1 and TRBJ1-3; D is ambiguous. The V end was cut by 0 bases, the J end by 4 bases, with 10 bases between. CDR1 and CDR2 (germline): MGHRA, YSYEKL. The CDR3 is made up of 15 amino acids.

The J gene is TRBJ2-7, the V gene TRBV6-4; 11 nucleotides align to TRBD2. The germline V gene has CDR1 MRHNA and CDR2 SNTAGT. With V trimmed by 9 bases and J by 3 bases, 4 bases remained unmatched. CDR3 length equals 13 residues. CDR3 amino acids: CARNSGRDYEQYF. The CDR3 nucleotides read TGTGCCAGAAATAGCGGGAGGGACTACGAGCAGTACTTC.

The V call is TRBV6-5, the J call TRBJ2-3; D remains unclear. Germline CDR1 and CDR2: MNHEY and SVGAGI. V lost 5 bases and J lost 2, with 11 bases in between. CDR3 length: 14 residues. The CDR3 nucleotides are TGTGCCAGCAGTGAGGAACTTATCACAGATACGCAGTATTTT. Protein sequence: CASSEELITDTQYF.

The chain is built from TRBV21-1 and TRBJ2-5; the table gives TRBD1 as D, unverified against the DNA. Judging by the DNA end, TRBJ2-7 fits better; the J call may be wrong. TRBV21-1 is a pseudogene locus. CDR3 size: 15 residues. The CDR3 DNA reads TGTGCCAGCAGCAAATTGGGCAACGCTCCCTACGAGCAGTACTTC. Translating gives CASSKLGNAPYEQYF.

The chain has TRBV4-1 and TRBJ2-2; D is possibly TRBD2 (6 bases). Looked up from germline, CDR1 is MGHRA and CDR2 is YSYEKL. The CDR3 has 15 amino acids. The V gene lost 0 bases and the J gene lost 6 bases, with 11 bases spanning the gap. The CDR3, as DNA: TGCGCCAGCAGCCAAGAATCGGGGGTGGCCGGGGAGCTGTTTTTT. Protein: CASSQESGVAGELFF.

The chain links TRBV13 to TRBJ2-3; 11 nucleotides line up with TRBD2. This CDR3 contains 16 residues. Trimming removed 4 bases from V and 4 bases from J; junction bases left unmatched: 7. CDR1 and CDR2 (germline): PRHDT, FYEKMQ (reference sequence). The CDR3 loop is CASSSTSGSFADTQYF. The DNA of the CDR3 is TGTGCCAGCAGCTCTACTAGCGGGAGTTTCGCAGATACGCAGTATTTT.

The rearrangement uses TRBV25-1 and TRBJ2-1; TRBD1 matches 11 bases. Germline V CDR1 and CDR2: MGHDK, SYGVNS. Unmatched junction bases numbered 9, after V lost 1 base and J lost 4 bases. The CDR3 loop spans 18 amino acids. CDR3 DNA sequence: TGTGCCAGCAGTGAATGGGGGCCTGGGACAGGGGGGTACAATGAGCAGTTCTTC. It translates to CASSEWGPGTGGYNEQFF.

The genes are TRBV6-1 and TRBJ2-3, with no clear D. Germline CDR1 reads MNHNS; CDR2 reads SASEGT. The V end lost 2 bases, the J end lost 2 bases, and 11 bases lay between the germline ends. There are 15 residues in the CDR3. The CDR3 reads CASSEWAGYTDTQYF. In nucleotides, the CDR3 is TGTGCCAGCAGTGAATGGGCAGGTTACACAGATACGCAGTATTTT.

The rearrangement uses TRBV6-5 and TRBJ2-5; TRBD2 might be the D (6 bases). The CDR3 covers 16 residues. The germline V gene encodes CDR1 MNHEY and CDR2 SVGAGI. The V end lost 0 bases, the J end lost 1 base, and 12 bases lay between the germline ends. In DNA form, the CDR3 reads TGTGCCAGCAGTTACTCGGAGGGGTGGGTCCAAGAGACCCAGTACTTC. Translating it yields CASSYSEGWVQETQYF.

This clone has more than one count but fewer than ten. The chain joins TRBV6-5 to TRBJ1-4; 9 nucleotides agree with TRBD1. V dropped 5 bases and J dropped 14; count of bases not matched to a gene: 6. Germline-derived CDR1 and CDR2 are MNHEY and SVGAGI. This CDR3 has 12 amino acids. The CDR3 nucleotides are TGTGCCAGCAGTCCGGACAGGGGACGTCTGTTTTTT. The encoded protein is CASSPDRGRLFF.

This chain uses TRBV5-5 with TRBJ2-1; D uncertain. Germline V lookup: CDR1 SGHKS, CDR2 YYEKEE (reference sequence). V lost 2 bases to trimming and J lost 5 bases, with 14 bases between them. CDR3 length: 15 amino acids. CDR3 coding DNA: TGTGCCAGCAGCTTAATAGCTGGCGAGCACAATGAGCAGTTCTTC. Its protein product is CASSLIAGEHNEQFF.

The chain couples TRBV9 to TRBJ1-1; D is unclear. Germline-derived CDR1 and CDR2 are SGDLS and YYNGEE. The CDR3 length is 13 residues. V was pared by 3 bases and J by 3 bases, with 9 bases between. CDR3 sequence: CASSGATDTEAFF. The CDR3, as DNA: TGTGCCAGCAGCGGGGCGACGGACACTGAAGCTTTCTTT. The full variable domain, completed using reference TRBV9 and TRBJ1-1, is DSGVTQTPKHLITATGQRVTLRCSPRSGDLSVYWYQQSLDQGLQFLIQYYNGEERAKGNILERFSAQQFPDLHSELNLSSLELGDSALYFCASSGATDTEAFFGQGTRLTVV.

The CDR3 here is CASSEMADQETQYF. The CDR3 DNA sequence: TGTGCCAGCAGTGAAATGGCGGACCAAGAGACCCAGTACTTC. The chain is built from TRBV2 and TRBJ2-5; D uncertain. There are 14 residues in the CDR3. Germline V CDR1 and CDR2: SNHLY, FYNNEI. With 2 bases removed from V and 0 bases from J, the gap between germline ends came to 7 bases.

The V gene is TRBV6-1, the J gene TRBJ1-5; 10 positions match TRBD1. With V trimmed by 3 bases and J by 6 bases, 5 bases remained unmatched. Germline V gene lookup returns CDR1 MNHNS and CDR2 SASEGT. This CDR3 spans 15 amino acids. The DNA for the CDR3 is TGTGCCAGCAGTGATCGGGACAGGGGAAGTCAGCCCCAGCATTTT. This sequence encodes CASSDRDRGSQPQHF.

The rearrangement joins TRBV30 to TRBJ2-7; 7 bases are a match to TRBD1. Germline CDR1 GTSNPN, CDR2 SVGIG (reference sequence). V was pared by 3 bases and J by 5 bases, with 4 bases of the junction left unmatched. The CDR3 totals 12 residues. The DNA for the CDR3 is TGTGCCTGGAGAGGGGGCCGCCACGAGCAGTACTTC. Amino acid sequence: CAWRGGRHEQYF.

This chain connects TRBV7-6 to TRBJ2-3, with 12 nucleotides matching TRBD1. Per germline, CDR1 SGHVS and CDR2 FNYEAQ. Unmatched junction bases numbered 9, after V lost 6 bases and J lost 5 bases. The CDR3 runs to 16 residues. The CDR3 region has the DNA TGTGCCAGCAGACTTAGGGGGGACAGGGGGCGAGATACGCAGTATTTT. It specifies CASRLRGDRGRDTQYF.

The chain is built from TRBV6-4 and TRBJ2-2, with 7 bases aligning to TRBD2. V lost 3 bases to trimming and J lost 4 bases; unmatched junction nucleotides: 5. This CDR3 is 15 amino acids long. The germline CDR1 and CDR2 sequences are MRHNA and SNTAGT. The CDR3 is CASSDGREPTGELFF. CDR3 nucleotide sequence: TGTGCCAGCAGTGATGGGCGGGAGCCCACCGGGGAGCTGTTTTTT.

V usage is TRBV7-9 and J usage is TRBJ2-1, with TRBD2 matching over 10 bases. This CDR3 contains 17 residues. V lost 1 base and J lost 3; bases outside the gene matches: 6. The germline V gene has CDR1 SEHNR and CDR2 FQNEAQ (reference sequence). The CDR3 DNA is TGTGCCAGCAGCTTAGGTAGCGGGAGGTCCTACTACAATGAGCAGTTCTTC. This encodes CASSLGSGRSYYNEQFF. The complete variable domain, with remaining parts taken from reference TRBV7-9 and TRBJ2-1, reads DTGVSQNPRHKITKRGQNVTFRCDPISEHNRLYWYRQTLGQGPEFLTYFQNEAQLEKSRLLSDRFSAERPKGSFSTLEIQRTEQGDSAMYLCASSLGSGRSYYNEQFFGPGTRLTVL.

J is TRBJ2-2 and V is TRBV5-1, with 8 bases that match TRBD1. Germline CDR1 reads SGHRS; CDR2 reads YFSETQ. This CDR3 spans 14 amino acids. Trimming cost V 5 bases and J 4 bases; bases outside gene matches: 4. The CDR3 protein is CASSSDRATGELFF. The CDR3 coding sequence is TGCGCCAGCAGTTCGGACAGGGCCACCGGGGAGCTGTTTTTT.

The chain recombines TRBV7-2 with TRBJ2-7; 11 positions match TRBD1. CDR1 is SGHTA, CDR2 FQGNSA, per germline. J lost 4 bases, V lost 1 base, and 3 bases had no gene match. This CDR3 is built from 15 residues. The CDR3 DNA sequence: TGTGCCAGCAGCTTAGTCGGGACAGGGGGGTACGAGCAGTACTTC. Amino acid sequence: CASSLVGTGGYEQYF.

This clone was found a few times. V usage is TRBV5-6 and J usage is TRBJ1-5; D is ambiguous. The CDR3 extends over 15 amino acids. Per germline, CDR1 SGHDT and CDR2 YYEEEE. Trimming cost V 0 bases and J 0 bases, with 7 bases left between them. The chain's CDR3 is CASSLGQSSNQPQHF. In DNA, the CDR3 is TGTGCCAGCAGCTTGGGTCAGTCTAGCAATCAGCCCCAGCATTTT.

V and J are TRBV5-1 and TRBJ1-1; 7 nucleotides agree with TRBD1. The CDR3 length is 17 residues. Germline V gives CDR1 SGHRS, CDR2 YFSETQ. V lost 0 bases and J lost 4; bases outside the gene matches: 12. The CDR3 region has the DNA TGCGCCAGCAGCTTGGAAGGGACAGTCCTTGGAAGCACTGAAGCTTTCTTT. It yields the protein CASSLEGTVLGSTEAFF.